This TCR beta chain was profiled in a study of neurological immune-mediated disorders. Each sorted-subset library came from fewer than 1.3 million CD4+ or CD8+ T cells. This clonotype was observed at least ten times. The target antigen is unknown. The authors produced cDNA by 5'RACE using 10-nucleotide random UMIs. Each CDR3 protein is one row after TCRdb ran MiXCR on the 5' RACE reads. The data contain some 15,000 distinct CDR3 sequences, approximately 13% of them seen just once; the ten biggest clones take up 41%. Whole-study results and caveats: Falling below healthy controls, multiple sclerosis showed the least TCR clonal expansion, while HTLV-1-associated myelopathy showed the most.

Germline V gene sequence: CDR1 SNHLY, CDR2 FYNNEI. CDR3 length: 16 residues. Trimming took off 0 bases at V and 4 bases at J, with 16 bases between the two ends. The chain joins TRBV2 to TRBJ2-7, with D possibly matching TRBD2 (6 bases). The sequencing sample was made of CD8+ T cells from blood. The TCR was taken from a female donor with HTLV-1-associated myelopathy (HAM/TSP). The CDR3 nucleotides read TGTGCCAGCAGTGAAGCGTATGGGGGGAGACAGTACGAGCAGTACTTC. Translated: CASSEAYGGRQYEQYF.